This T cell receptor (beta chain) was recorded in a study of T cell repertoires in cytomegalovirus infection (dated by TCRdb to between 2018 and 2021). With respect to the entire study: Because public TCR beta signatures pointed to carriage of CMV infection together with the matching HLA type, the HLA type of each donor mattered for the analysis.

The germline V gene gives CDR1 as ENHRY and CDR2 as SYGVKD. The CDR3 runs 15 amino acids, cysteine and phenylalanine included. Only CDR3 DNA remains: 45 bases, in frame from the first base. Here V drops 4 bases and J drops 8 bases, and the junction holds 13 bases not matched to any gene. The full study reports these points: The ex vivo response was dominated by HLA-C-restricted CMV-specific TCR beta clonotypes, which also provided the single most frequent clonotype in two of eight donors. Cumulative frequency of public TCR beta family members discriminated carriers of CMV infection plus the relevant HLA type in this cohort and an independent roughly 340-donor cohort.

This clonotype appeared many times. The clone's antigen remains unknown. The input lacks base qualities; no much larger clone sits a single base away. The reads were generated on an Illumina HiSeq 1500. TCRdb passed the public sequencing reads through fastp at Q25 and MiXCR, retaining productive beta sequences. Each record represents a unique CDR3 protein, reported with the most common genes and DNA among its rows. The sample table holds about 80,000 distinct CDR3 sequences, of which 3.7% were seen once. Clones ranked in the top ten supply around 4.4% of the sample. Recombination joined TRBV10-3 with TRBJ1-1; 7 of the junction bases match TRBD1. The sequenced sample consisted of PBMCs. This sequence originates from a human donor in good health (CMV status not recorded). Some clones in this sample may be carry-over from other donors' samples. CDR3 sequence: CAISGFHRGRPEAFF. The bases read TGTGCCATCAGTGGTTTCCACAGGGGTAGGCCGGAAGCTTTCTTT.